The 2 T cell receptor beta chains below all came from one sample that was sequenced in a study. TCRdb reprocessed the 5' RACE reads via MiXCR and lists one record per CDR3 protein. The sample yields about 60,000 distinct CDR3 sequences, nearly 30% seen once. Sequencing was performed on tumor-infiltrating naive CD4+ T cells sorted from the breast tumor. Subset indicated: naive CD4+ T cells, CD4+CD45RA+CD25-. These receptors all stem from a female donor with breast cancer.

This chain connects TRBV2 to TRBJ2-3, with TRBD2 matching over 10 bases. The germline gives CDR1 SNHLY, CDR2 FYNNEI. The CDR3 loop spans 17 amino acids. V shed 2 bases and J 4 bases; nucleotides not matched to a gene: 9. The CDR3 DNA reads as TGTGCCAGCAGTGAAAAGCCCCCTAGCGGGAGACCAGATACGCAGTATTTT. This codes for CASSEKPPSGRPDTQYF.

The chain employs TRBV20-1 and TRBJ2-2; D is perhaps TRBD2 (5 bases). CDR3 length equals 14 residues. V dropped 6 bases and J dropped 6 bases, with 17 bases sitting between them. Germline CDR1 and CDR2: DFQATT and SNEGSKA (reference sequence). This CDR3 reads CSALTGRRAGELFF. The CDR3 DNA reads TGCAGTGCACTGACGGGCAGGCGGGCCGGGGAGCTGTTTTTT.